Following are 14 T cell receptor beta chains from one sample sequenced in a study of cytomegalovirus exposure and HLA in healthy donors. Amplification used 60 Vbeta primers and 13 Jbeta primers. Libraries were prepared by immunoSEQ multiplex PCR; TCRdb keeps only in-frame clonotypes and omits some of them. This sample has 100,000 to 150,000 clones, with approximately 80% found just once. The sample consisted of PBMCs. These receptors were collected from a male donor in good health and CMV-seropositive.

With respect to this clone: Other DNA sequences from this sample encode an identical CDR3 as well. The chain carries TRBV5-1 and TRBJ2-7, with 7 positions matching TRBD2. J lost 1 base, V lost 0 bases, and 4 bases had no gene match. The germline V gene encodes CDR1 SGHRS and CDR2 YFSETQ. CDR3 length equals 15 residues. CDR3: CASSLAGGSSYEQYF. The CDR3 bases are TGCGCCAGCAGCTTGGCCGGGGGGTCTTCCTACGAGCAGTACTTC.

This chain uses TRBV5-8 with TRBJ2-6, with TRBD2 as a possible D gene (5 bases). V lost 1 base and J lost 1, with 9 bases in between. CDR3 size: 16 residues. Germline CDR1 is SGHTS and CDR2 is YDEGEE. The CDR3 DNA reads TGTGCCAGCAGCTTGTACGAGGGTTCTGGGGCCAACGTCCTGACTTTC. This translates into CASSLYEGSGANVLTF.

This clone turned up a few times. The chain joins TRBV2 to TRBJ2-3; the match to TRBD1 covers 8 bases. Losses at the gene ends were 10 bases for V and 0 bases for J; bases not matched to a gene: 3. The CDR3 has 13 amino acids. Germline loops: CDR1 SNHLY, CDR2 FYNNEI. For the CDR3, the DNA is TGTGCCATCAGACAGGGGAGCACAGATACGCAGTATTTT. Translating it yields CAIRQGSTDTQYF.

The chain joins TRBV10-3 to TRBJ2-5; D is unresolved. The CDR3 contains 13 residues. The germline V gene has CDR1 ENHRY and CDR2 SYGVKD. The V gene lost 4 bases and the J gene lost 1 base, with 7 bases spanning the gap. DNA for the CDR3: TGTGCCATCAGTGGTGGCAGCCAAGAGACCCAGTACTTC. Protein: CAISGGSQETQYF.

The chain combines TRBV28 with TRBJ2-7; 9 bases align to TRBD2. This CDR3 region has 15 residues. The V gene's germline CDR1 is MDHEN and CDR2 SYDVKM. Unmatched junction bases numbered 6, after V lost 6 bases and J lost 0 bases. The CDR3 coding sequence is TGTGCCAGCAGACCTAGCGGGGCTAGCTCCTACGAGCAGTACTTC. This sequence encodes CASRPSGASSYEQYF.

The table lists this clone with a count of one. The genes are TRBV27 and TRBJ2-7; 10 bases agree with TRBD1. The V gene end was trimmed by 3 bases and the J gene end by 7 bases; junction bases not matched to a gene: 3. Germline-derived CDR1 and CDR2 are MNHEY and SMNVEV (reference sequence). The CDR3 runs 13 residues. The CDR3 DNA follows: TGTGCCAGCAGTTTCCGGACAGGGGGGGAGCAGTACTTC. Its protein product is CASSFRTGGEQYF.

On this clone: A junction end diverges from the germline sequence, so it may reflect a read error. The chain links TRBV2 to TRBJ1-6; D is possibly TRBD1 (5 bases). From germline, CDR1 is SNHLY and CDR2 FYNNEI. This CDR3 spans 13 amino acids. The CDR3 reads CVSSDVDRPPLHF. The DNA for the CDR3 is TGTGTCAGCAGTGACGTTGACAGACCACCCCTCCACTTT.

The chain combines TRBV28 with TRBJ1-5, with a tentative D call TRBD1 (5 bases). This CDR3 has 19 residues. CDR1 is MDHEN and CDR2 is SYDVKM in the germline V gene. Trimming took 5 bases from V and 0 from J, leaving 23 bases between them. As DNA, the CDR3 is TGTGCCAGCAGTGACAGACGCCGAATGACGGATGGTAGCAATCAGCCCCAGCATTTT. Its protein product is CASSDRRRMTDGSNQPQHF. Variable domain in full (rest from reference TRBV28 and TRBJ1-5): DVKVTQSSRYLVKRTGEKVFLECVQDMDHENMFWYRQDPGLGLRLIYFSYDVKMKEKGDIPEGYSVSREKKERFSLILESASTNQTSMYLCASSDRRRMTDGSNQPQHFGDGTRLSIL.

The chain is built from TRBV5-6 and TRBJ1-5; 8 nucleotides match TRBD1. Unmatched junction bases numbered 7, after V lost 4 bases and J lost 7 bases. Germline CDR1 is SGHDT and CDR2 is YYEEEE. The CDR3 is made up of 14 amino acids. CDR3 bases: TGTGCCAGCAGCCGCAGGGGGCGCGGGCAGCCCCAGCATTTT. Translating gives CASSRRGRGQPQHF.

This rearrangement joins TRBV18 to TRBJ2-3; a weak D match, TRBD2 (5 bases). V lost 0 bases and J 0 bases, leaving 13 bases between the germline ends. From germline, CDR1 is KGHSH and CDR2 LQKENI. The CDR3 has 17 residues. CDR3: CASSPPLSGPSTDTQYF. Written as DNA, the CDR3 is TGTGCCAGCTCACCACCTTTAAGCGGCCCTAGCACAGATACGCAGTATTTT.

This chain uses TRBV29-1 with TRBJ2-2; D possibly corresponds to TRBD1 (6 bases). The V gene's germline CDR1 is SQVTM and CDR2 ANQGSEA. The CDR3 runs to 14 residues. Trimming shortened V by 4 bases and J by 3 bases, and 12 bases separated the two germline ends. This chain's CDR3 is CSVGMNRDTGELFF. CDR3 sequence (DNA): TGCAGCGTTGGAATGAACAGGGACACCGGGGAGCTGTTTTTT.

The chain carries TRBV27 and TRBJ2-2; TRBD1 matches 10 bases. The CDR3 has 15 residues. V lost 4 bases, J lost 6 bases, and 5 bases stayed unmatched. Per the germline V gene, CDR1 is MNHEY and CDR2 is SMNVEV (reference sequence). CDR3 sequence (DNA): TGTGCCAGCAGTTCCCGGACAGGGGGTCCCGGGGAGCTGTTTTTT. It specifies CASSSRTGGPGELFF.

This chain uses TRBV19 with TRBJ2-7; 8 bases match TRBD1. Germline loops: CDR1 LNHDA, CDR2 SQIVND (reference sequence). CDR3 length: 16 amino acids. J gave up 3 bases and V 4 bases, and 11 bases lay outside the gene matches. The CDR3 protein is CASSTPDRGAHYEQYF. CDR3 bases: TGTGCCAGTAGTACCCCCGACAGGGGAGCGCACTACGAGCAGTACTTC.

J is TRBJ2-3 and V is TRBV5-8; 13 positions agree with TRBD2. This CDR3 is 16 amino acids long. V was clipped by 4 bases and J by 4 bases; unmatched bases: 6. Germline-derived CDR1 and CDR2 are SGHTS and YDEGEE. In nucleotides, the CDR3 is TGTGCCAGCAGCCAAGGACTAGCGGGAGAACCAGATACGCAGTATTTT. It is translated as CASSQGLAGEPDTQYF. Looking up the rest from reference TRBV5-8 and TRBJ2-3 gives the full variable domain: EAGVTQSPTHLIKTRGQQATLRCSPISGHTSVYWYQQALGLGLQFLLWYDEGEERNRGNFPPRFSGRQFPNYSSELNVNALELEDSALYLCASSQGLAGEPDTQYFGPGTRLTVL.